This record covers a single T cell receptor beta chain. Authors' analysis steps: Owing to the provision of junction-only sequences devoid of quality scores by immunoSEQ, filtering differed. Clones were sequenced by immunoSEQ multiplex PCR, and TCRdb holds only the in-frame ones, with some missing. Clonal size and the V and J genes are those of that table, whereas D and trimming came from the DNA. The sample lists around 1 million clones, approximately 80% occurring once. This CDR3 region has 16 residues. The trim removed 1 base at V and 3 bases at J, leaving 3 bases unmatched. Germline CDR1 reads SGHTA; CDR2 reads FQGNSA. The sample comes from a study of shared clonotypes between healthy human individuals.

This receptor was identified in a man in his late teens or twenties in good health. Sample: memory CD4+ T cells sorted from blood. Described subset: CD45RA-negative fraction. V gene TRBV7-2 combines with J gene TRBJ2-1; 10 bases map to TRBD2. The CDR3 nucleotides are TGTGCCAGCAGCTTAGGGGGGACTAGCGTCTACAATGAGCAGTTCTTC. Amino acids: CASSLGGTSVYNEQFF. Drawing the rest from reference TRBV7-2 and TRBJ2-1, the complete variable domain is GAGVSQSPSNKVTEKGKDVELRCDPISGHTALYWYRQSLGQGLEFLIYFQGNSAPDKSGLPSDRFSAERTGGSVSTLTIQRTQQEDSAVYLCASSLGGTSVYNEQFFGPGTRLTVL.